These T cell receptor beta chains were read from a single sample in a study of Ad26.COV2.S vaccination and SARS-CoV-2 variants. Sequencing used immunoSEQ multiplex PCR; TCRdb keeps in-frame clones, though not all of them. The data contain about 680,000 clones, more than 70% of them singletons. The source was peripheral blood, collected in a trial of Ad26.COV2.S vaccine versus placebo. The receptors shown here come from a person aged 18-65 years who received the Ad26.COV2.S COVID-19 vaccine or a placebo. The CDR3 runs from the conserved cysteine through the conserved F or W. The D gene is left open where the match is weak. The listing skips clone size in some rows; elsewhere it reads once, few, many or a size class.

V gene	clone size	D gene	J gene	CDR3 DNA	CDR3 protein
TRBV3-1/TRBV3-2	-	-	TRBJ2-7	TGTGCCAGCAGCCAAGATCCTCCCTACGAGCAGTACTTC	CASSQDPPYEQYF
TRBV7-2	-	-	TRBJ1-1	TGTGCCAGCAGCCGAAGGGGCTTTGAGGAAGCTTTCTTT	CASSRRGFEEAFF
TRBV7-9	-	-	TRBJ2-1	TGTGCCAGCCAAGGACTGGCCAATGAGCAGTTCTTC	CASQGLANEQFF
TRBV5-5	-	-	TRBJ1-3	TGTGCCAGCAGCTTGGGCCCTGGGCCTGGAAACACCATATATTTT	CASSLGPGPGNTIYF
TRBV10-1	-	TRBD1	TRBJ2-1	TGCGCCAGCAGTGAAGGGACAGGGGAAAATGAGCAGTTCTTC	CASSEGTGENEQFF
TRBV5-4	-	-	TRBJ2-2	TGTGCCAGCAGCAATAGTAACACCGGGGAGCTGTTTTTT	CASSNSNTGELFF
TRBV3-1/TRBV3-2	-	TRBD2	TRBJ2-1	TGTGCCAGCAGCCAAATATGGAGCGGGACGACGGGTGAGCAGTTCTTC	CASSQIWSGTTGEQFF
TRBV5-4	-	-	TRBJ2-2	TGTGCCAGCAGCTTGGCTCGGGGCCGGAACACCGGGGAGCTGTTTTTT	CASSLARGRNTGELFF
TRBV2	-	-	TRBJ1-5	TGTGCCAGCAGTCCTGACAACTCCAATCAGCCCCAGCATTTT	CASSPDNSNQPQHF
TRBV6-4	-	-	TRBJ1-6	TGTGCCAGCAGTGAACAGGCTAATTCACCCCTCCACTTT	CASSEQANSPLHF
TRBV19	-	TRBD2	TRBJ2-5	TGTGCCACCAACGGGAGGAATTGGGAGACCCAGTACTTC	CATNGRNWETQYF
TRBV3-1/TRBV3-2	-	TRBD1	TRBJ2-7	TGTGCCAGCAGCTCCGGGACAGTCTCCTACGAGCAGTACTTC	CASSSGTVSYEQYF
TRBV18	-	TRBD2	TRBJ2-7	TGTGCCAGCACGGGGACTAGCGCCTACGAGCAGTACTTC	CASTGTSAYEQYF
TRBV7-2	-	TRBD1	TRBJ1-5	TGTGCCAGCAGCCCAGAGGGACAGGGTAGTTGGACCCAGCATTTT	CASSPEGQGSWTQHF
TRBV29-1	-	TRBD2	TRBJ2-1	TGCAGCGGATCTCGGACTAGCGGGACCCGAGGGGAGCAGTTCTTC	CSGSRTSGTRGEQFF
TRBV30	-	TRBD2	TRBJ2-1	TGTGCCTGGAGTGTACGAGCTAGCGGGAGTACTGAGCAGTTCTTC	CAWSVRASGSTEQFF
TRBV5-1	once	TRBD1	TRBJ1-1	TGCGCCAGCAGCTTGGGTGACAGGGGGCGATTTACTGAAGCTTTCTTT	CASSLGDRGRFTEAFF
TRBV10-3	-	TRBD2	TRBJ2-5	TGTGCCATCCAGGCGGGGGGGCAAGAGACCCAGTACTTC	CAIQAGGQETQYF
TRBV18	-	TRBD1	TRBJ1-1	TGTGCCAGCTCACCACCGGGACAGATGAACACTGAAGCTTTCTTT	CASSPPGQMNTEAFF
TRBV24-1	-	-	TRBJ1-1	TGTGCCACCAGTGACCCAAACGAGGCTGAAGCTTTCTTT	CATSDPNEAEAFF
TRBV20-1	-	-	TRBJ2-5	TGCAGTGCTAGAGATCGGGAGACCCAGTACTTC	CSARDRETQYF
TRBV10-2	once	-	TRBJ2-7	TGCGCCATCCTAGGGGACAAGCAGTACTTC	CAILGDKQYF
TRBV30	-	-	TRBJ1-5	TGTGCCTGGAGTGTAGGAGGGAACAATCAGCCCCAGCATTTT	CAWSVGGNNQPQHF
TRBV4-2	-	-	TRBJ1-1	TGTGCCAGCAGCCAGGGGACGAGCACTGAAGCTTTCTTT	CASSQGTSTEAFF
TRBV19	-	-	TRBJ2-1	TGTGCCAGTAGTATTTCGGGGCGTGGCGGCGGCTACAATGAGCAGTTCTTC	CASSISGRGGGYNEQFF
TRBV15	-	-	TRBJ1-5	TGTGCCACCAGACTAGGGAGTCAGCCCCAGCATTTT	CATRLGSQPQHF
TRBV25-1	few	TRBD1	TRBJ1-1	TGTGCCAGCAGAGGGACAGGGGAGGGTGAAGCTTTCTTT	CASRGTGEGEAFF
TRBV7-6	-	TRBD1	TRBJ2-5	TGTGCCAGCAGCTCACAGGGGTTCCAAGAGACCCAGTACTTC	CASSSQGFQETQYF
TRBV6-2/TRBV6-3	-	-	TRBJ2-6	TGTGCCAGCAGTTACGGGGGAATTATCTGGGCCAACGTCCTGACTTTC	CASSYGGIIWANVLTF
TRBV18	-	TRBD1	TRBJ2-1	TGTGCCAGCTCACCCCAGGGGGAACACTACAATGAGCAGTTCTTC	CASSPQGEHYNEQFF
TRBV12-3/TRBV12-4	-	-	TRBJ1-1	TGTGCCAGCAGTTTATGGGGGGTCACTGAAGCTTTCTTT	CASSLWGVTEAFF
TRBV24-1	-	TRBD1	TRBJ2-2	TGTGCCACCAGTGAACCAAACAGGGGGCATACCGGGGAGCTGTTTTTT	CATSEPNRGHTGELFF
TRBV4-1	-	-	TRBJ1-5	TGCGCCAGCAGCCAAGGGACTTACGACGGCAATCAGCCCCAGCATTTT	CASSQGTYDGNQPQHF
TRBV25-1	-	TRBD2	TRBJ2-7	TGTGCCAGCAGGCTAGCGGGAGCTGACGAGCAGTACTTC	CASRLAGADEQYF
TRBV3-1/TRBV3-2	-	-	TRBJ1-5	TGTGCCAGCAGCCCGAGGGGTATCAATCAGCCCCAGCATTTT	CASSPRGINQPQHF
TRBV6-5	-	TRBD2	TRBJ2-7	TGTGCCAGCAGTTTACCGCGGGGGACGGGTGACTACGAGCAGTACTTC	CASSLPRGTGDYEQYF
TRBV30	-	-	TRBJ1-5	TGTGCCTGGAGTGGGGGGGACACTTCCAAGTCCCAGCATTTT	CAWSGGDTSKSQHF
TRBV27	-	-	TRBJ2-5	TGTGCCAGCAGTCCGCAGGTTCAAGAGACCCAGTACTTC	CASSPQVQETQYF